This T cell receptor (beta chain) was observed in a study of a mutant IDH1 vaccine in newly diagnosed glioma. Study-level information: Mean patient age was about 40 years; approximately 62% were male and about 40% female. Every participant had undergone radiotherapy, temozolomide, or both before, and most underwent both.

This clone showed up just a few times. The time point denotes: baseline, week 1 (first vaccination visit). Treatment of the sample: pre-vaccination baseline after standard-of-care therapy. The CDR3 is made up of 20 amino acids. With 5 bases removed from V and 2 bases from J, the gap between germline ends came to 25 bases. The germline V gene has CDR1 SGHTA and CDR2 FQGTGA. Profiled with immunoSEQ multiplex PCR; TCRdb holds only in-frame clones, not every one. Here the sample spans 15,000 to 20,000 clones, about 95% being singletons. The gene calls are TRBV7-3 and TRBJ2-6; possibly TRBD2 for D (6 bases). The receptor was isolated from a woman under 30 with glioma. Some clones in this sample may be carry-over from other donors' samples. Sequences were derived from peripheral blood mononuclear cells (PBMCs), sampled from a glioma patient treated with radiotherapy, temozolomide or both. The CDR3 loop is CASSPIPAGSTGTGANVLTF. The CDR3 DNA is TGTGCCAGCAGCCCAATCCCGGCGGGAAGTACGGGGACTGGGGCCAACGTCCTGACTTTC.